Below, 30 T cell receptor beta chains from the same sample are listed, as sequenced in a study of T cell changes during pregnancy in multiple sclerosis. Clones were read by immunoSEQ multiplex PCR, and TCRdb kept only the in-frame ones, dropping some. The sample records more than 70,000 clones, around 91% being singletons. This material consisted of peripheral blood, taken after pregnancy. Every receptor here comes from a female donor in good health, enrolled as a control in a pregnancy study.

The CDR3 sequence: CATRPRGQETAGYTF. The DNA of the CDR3 is TGTGCCACCCGCCCCCGGGGACAGGAGACCGCTGGCTACACCTTC. The chain uses TRBV15 and TRBJ1-2; 8 bases are a match to TRBD1. The CDR3 is 15 residues long. The V segment lost 8 bases and the J segment 7 bases; nucleotides outside the gene matches: 15. Per germline, CDR1 LNHNV and CDR2 YYDKDF (reference sequence).

This sequence joins TRBV2 and TRBJ1-2; 8 positions match TRBD1. This CDR3 spans 14 amino acids. Germline V gene lookup returns CDR1 SNHLY and CDR2 FYNNEI. The V segment lost 5 bases and the J segment 6 bases; nucleotides outside the gene matches: 8. As DNA, the CDR3 is TGTGCCAGCAGTCCAGGGACAGGACGTAATGGCTACACCTTC. It is translated as CASSPGTGRNGYTF.

The V gene is TRBV30, the J gene TRBJ1-2; D not resolved. The CDR3 totals 10 residues. From germline, CDR1 is GTSNPN and CDR2 SVGIG (reference sequence). V was trimmed by 2 bases and J by 8 bases, leaving 6 bases between them. This CDR3 is CAWSPQGYTF. For the CDR3, the DNA is TGTGCCTGGAGTCCCCAGGGCTACACCTTC.

The V and J genes are TRBV29-1 and TRBJ1-1, with D maybe TRBD1 (6 bases). This CDR3 has 11 residues. Trimming took off 7 bases at V and 4 bases at J, with 10 bases between the two ends. CDR1 is SQVTM and CDR2 is ANQGSEA in the germline V gene. CDR3: CSGTATTEAFF. The CDR3 nucleotides read TGCAGCGGGACAGCCACCACTGAAGCTTTCTTT.

The gene calls are TRBV7-6 and TRBJ2-5, with 7 positions matching TRBD1. With V trimmed by 2 bases and J by 2 bases, 8 bases remained unmatched. Germline loops: CDR1 SGHVS, CDR2 FNYEAQ. The CDR3 sequence is 16 residues long. In DNA, the CDR3 is TGTGCCAGCAGCTTAATAAGGACAGGAATACAAGAGACCCAGTACTTC. The encoded protein is CASSLIRTGIQETQYF.

The J gene is TRBJ2-7, the V gene TRBV7-9, with 8 bases lining up with TRBD1. Losses at the gene ends were 2 bases for V and 6 bases for J; bases not matched to a gene: 9. Per germline, CDR1 SEHNR and CDR2 FQNEAQ (reference sequence). This CDR3 contains 15 residues. The CDR3 region has the DNA TGTGCCAGCAGCTTATCAGGGACAGGAGAGGTCGAGCAGTACTTC. It yields the protein CASSLSGTGEVEQYF.

The genes are TRBV7-2 and TRBJ1-1; possibly TRBD1 for D (6 bases). With 4 bases removed from V and 0 bases from J, the gap between germline ends came to 15 bases. Looked up from germline, CDR1 is SGHTA and CDR2 is FQGNSA. This CDR3 comprises 16 residues. Written as DNA, the CDR3 is TGTGCCAGCAGCTGGACGGGACAAGTTATGAACACTGAAGCTTTCTTT. It codes for CASSWTGQVMNTEAFF.

The V call is TRBV6-6, the J call TRBJ1-1; 10 positions agree with TRBD1. This CDR3 is 16 amino acids long. Germline V gene lookup returns CDR1 MNHNY and CDR2 SVGAGI (reference sequence). Germline trimming cut 0 bases from V and 2 bases from J; bases unmatched to any gene: 3. CDR3 nucleotide sequence: TGTGCCAGCAGTTACTCGAGACAGGGGGCTAACACTGAAGCTTTCTTT. It yields the protein CASSYSRQGANTEAFF.

This chain links TRBV7-6 with TRBJ2-1, with 9 bases lining up with TRBD2. CDR3 length equals 16 residues. V shed 1 base, J shed 3 bases, and the junction held 4 bases outside the gene matches. The germline CDR1 and CDR2 sequences are SGHVS and FNYEAQ. In DNA, the CDR3 is TGTGCCAGCAGCTTAGAATATAGCGGGGGCTACAATGAGCAGTTCTTC. Protein sequence: CASSLEYSGGYNEQFF.

The chain employs TRBV4-2 and TRBJ2-7; 14 bases line up with TRBD2. Germline V gene sequence: CDR1 LGHNA, CDR2 YNFKEQ. The trim removed 4 bases at V and 5 bases at J, leaving 7 bases unmatched. The CDR3 has 16 amino acids. The CDR3 region has the DNA TGTGCCAGCAGCCCACGGACTAGCGGGGGGCCGGACGAGCAGTACTTC. This translates into CASSPRTSGGPDEQYF.

The rearrangement uses TRBV5-1 and TRBJ2-7; TRBD1 agrees at 11 bases. CDR1 and CDR2 (germline): SGHRS, YFSETQ. Trimming took 3 bases from V and 3 from J; bases not matched to a gene: 8. The CDR3 length is 16 residues. The CDR3 bases are TGCGCCAGCAGCTCAAAGGACAGGGGGCCCTTCTACGAGCAGTACTTC. Residues: CASSSKDRGPFYEQYF.

This chain connects TRBV27 to TRBJ1-1; 8 bases are a match to TRBD1. The CDR3 is 13 residues long. Trimming at V came to 5 bases and at J to 11 bases, leaving 10 bases not matched to a gene. CDR1 and CDR2 from the germline V gene are MNHEY and SMNVEV (reference sequence). CDR3 DNA: TGTGCCAGCAGTCCTCGGACAGGGCCTCATGCTTTCTTT. This gives the protein CASSPRTGPHAFF.

This chain uses TRBV7-3 with TRBJ1-1; D may be TRBD1 (6 bases). CDR1 is SGHTA, CDR2 FQGTGA, per germline. V lost 5 bases and J lost 1, with 14 bases in between. The CDR3 contains 15 residues. The CDR3 sequence: CASSQGTAGNTEAFF. The CDR3 DNA follows: TGTGCCAGCAGCCAGGGGACGGCGGGGAACACTGAAGCTTTCTTT.

DNA for the CDR3: TGTGCCAGCAGCTTAGCGCGAGGGGGACCACTGACCTACGAGCAGTACTTC. It translates to CASSLARGGPLTYEQYF. The J gene is TRBJ2-7, the V gene TRBV7-9, with D possibly being TRBD1 (6 bases). The CDR3 is 17 residues long. Germline V gene sequence: CDR1 SEHNR, CDR2 FQNEAQ (reference sequence). V lost 0 bases and J lost 2, with 17 bases in between. The full variable domain, its missing parts supplied by reference TRBV7-9 and TRBJ2-7, is DTGVSQNPRHKITKRGQNVTFRCDPISEHNRLYWYRQTLGQGPEFLTYFQNEAQLEKSRLLSDRFSAERPKGSFSTLEIQRTEQGDSAMYLCASSLARGGPLTYEQYFGPGTRLTVT.

The chain is built from TRBV27 and TRBJ2-2; the match to TRBD1 covers 8 bases. V dropped 3 bases and J dropped 0; count of bases not matched to a gene: 3. This CDR3 is built from 16 residues. Germline CDR1 MNHEY, CDR2 SMNVEV (reference sequence). The CDR3 region is CASSFAQGANTGELFF. The CDR3 DNA reads TGTGCCAGCAGTTTCGCACAGGGGGCGAACACCGGGGAGCTGTTTTTT.

The chain couples TRBV4-3 to TRBJ2-5, with D unclear. Per germline, CDR1 LGHNA and CDR2 YSLEER. CDR3 size: 15 residues. The V gene lost 1 base and the J gene lost 7 bases, with 16 bases spanning the gap. CDR3 amino acids: CASSQARSPDSTQYF. Written as DNA, the CDR3 is TGCGCCAGCAGCCAAGCTAGGTCCCCTGATTCGACCCAGTACTTC.

V is TRBV30 and J is TRBJ1-1; D ambiguous. This CDR3 is built from 11 residues. V lost 8 bases, J lost 1 base, and 8 bases lay in between. CDR1 is GTSNPN and CDR2 is SVGIG in the germline V gene (reference sequence). The CDR3 nucleotides are TGTGCCCAAAAAAAGAACACTGAAGCTTTCTTT. As protein: CAQKKNTEAFF.

The chain employs TRBV19 and TRBJ1-1; D is ambiguous. The germline V gene has CDR1 LNHDA and CDR2 SQIVND (reference sequence). This CDR3 region has 13 residues. V was pared by 5 bases and J by 4 bases, with 11 bases between. DNA for the CDR3: TGTGCCAGTAGTGGAGGTGGGATCACTGAAGCTTTCTTT. Amino acid sequence: CASSGGGITEAFF.

J is TRBJ2-2 and V is TRBV15, with a possible D match to TRBD1 (6 bases). Germline V gives CDR1 LNHNV, CDR2 YYDKDF (reference sequence). V lost 0 bases, J lost 5 bases, and 10 bases lay in between. CDR3 length equals 15 residues. The CDR3 DNA is TGTGCCACCAGCAGAGAGGGGGCGCATACCGGGGAGCTGTTTTTT. Its translation is CATSREGAHTGELFF.

This clone was recorded once. The chain joins TRBV11-3 to TRBJ1-3, with D tentatively TRBD1 (5 bases). CDR1 and CDR2 (germline): SGHNT, YENEEA. Trimming left V 5 bases short and J 1 base short, with 6 bases between. This CDR3 comprises 13 residues. CDR3 protein: CASSGGSGNTIYF. The CDR3, as DNA: TGTGCCAGCAGCGGGGGGTCTGGAAACACCATATATTTT. Using reference TRBV11-3 and TRBJ1-3 for the parts outside the CDR3, the full variable domain is EAGVVQSPRYKIIEKKQPVAFWCNPISGHNTLYWYLQNLGQGPELLIRYENEEAVDDSQLPKDRFSAERLKGVDSTLKIQPAELGDSAVYLCASSGGSGNTIYFGEGSWLTVV.

The gene calls are TRBV5-1 and TRBJ2-3, with 7 bases lining up with TRBD1. Germline CDR1 SGHRS, CDR2 YFSETQ. The CDR3 length is 13 residues. V shed 6 bases, J shed 4 bases, and the junction held 5 bases outside the gene matches. The CDR3, as DNA: TGCGCCAGCACTAGACAGGGCCCAGATACGCAGTATTTT. Translating gives CASTRQGPDTQYF.

The chain joins TRBV28 to TRBJ1-4; no reliable D call. V lost 4 bases, J lost 0 bases, and 15 bases lay in between. Germline CDR1 is MDHEN and CDR2 is SYDVKM. CDR3 length: 17 residues. CDR3 DNA: TGTGCCAGCAGTTCCCCGTCTCTGGGCACAACTAATGAAAAACTGTTTTTT. Translating gives CASSSPSLGTTNEKLFF.

V is TRBV6-5 and J is TRBJ2-5; 8 bases agree with TRBD1. Trimming removed 8 bases from V and 5 bases from J; junction bases left unmatched: 4. Germline V gene data show CDR1 as MNHEY and CDR2 as SVGAGI. The CDR3 sequence is 12 residues long. In nucleotides, the CDR3 is TGTGCCAGCCGACAGGGGAGGGAGACCCAGTACTTC. Protein sequence: CASRQGRETQYF.

V and J are TRBV19 and TRBJ2-7; 14 nucleotides align to TRBD2. The CDR3 totals 13 residues. Germline-derived CDR1 and CDR2 are LNHDA and SQIVND (reference sequence). V gave up 7 bases and J gave up 9 bases; unmatched junction bases: 5. The CDR3 DNA sequence: TGTGCCAGTAATGGACTAGCGGGGGGCAGGCAGTACTTC. Protein sequence: CASNGLAGGRQYF.

The chain uses TRBV11-1 and TRBJ1-2; D is possibly TRBD1 (6 bases). This CDR3 contains 15 residues. Trimming cost V 5 bases and J 11 bases, with 24 bases left between them. Germline V gene sequence: CDR1 SGHAT, CDR2 FQDESV (reference sequence). The CDR3 DNA reads as TGTGCCAGCAGCCCTAGCCCCACAGGGATCGGGACGTACACCTTC. This sequence encodes CASSPSPTGIGTYTF.

The chain is built from TRBV23-1 and TRBJ1-5, with 8 bases aligning to TRBD1. TRBV23-1 counts as an open reading frame of uncertain function. CDR3 length: 15 residues. J gave up 1 base and V 4 bases, and 3 bases lay outside the gene matches. The CDR3 region has the DNA TGCGCCAGCAGTCGGACAGGGTCCAGCAATCAGCCCCAGCATTTT. It codes for CASSRTGSSNQPQHF.

The V and J genes are TRBV7-9 and TRBJ1-2, with 8 bases matching TRBD1. The CDR3 runs 18 residues. Germline trimming cut 5 bases from V and 4 bases from J; bases unmatched to any gene: 18. Looked up from germline, CDR1 is SEHNR and CDR2 is FQNEAQ (reference sequence). The CDR3 loop is CASSDASGQGARGYGYTF. CDR3 DNA sequence: TGTGCCAGCAGCGATGCCAGTGGGCAGGGGGCGCGTGGCTATGGCTACACCTTC.

The chain uses TRBV4-3 and TRBJ2-7; D perhaps matches TRBD2 (5 bases). Looked up from germline, CDR1 is LGHNA and CDR2 is YSLEER. V was clipped by 0 bases and J by 7 bases, with 19 bases between them. This CDR3 region has 16 residues. The CDR3 region is CASSQDLGRKTGEQYF. For the CDR3, the DNA is TGCGCCAGCAGCCAAGATTTAGGCAGGAAGACGGGGGAGCAGTACTTC.

The gene calls are TRBV7-8 and TRBJ2-3, with D tentatively TRBD1 (5 bases). The CDR3 length is 11 residues. V shed 7 bases and J shed 8 bases, with 10 bases lying between them. Germline V gives CDR1 SGHVS, CDR2 FQNEAQ. The CDR3: CASKGIGTQYF. The DNA of the CDR3 is TGTGCCAGCAAGGGGATTGGTACGCAGTATTTT.

The rearrangement links TRBV6-4 to TRBJ1-1; possible D gene TRBD1, 6 bases. The CDR3 is 14 amino acids. Germline loops: CDR1 MRHNA, CDR2 SNTAGT. Trimming left V 6 bases short and J 4 bases short, with 15 bases between. CDR3 bases: TGTGCCAGCAGCCCTACAGGGAAGCTCACTGAAGCTTTCTTT. This translates into CASSPTGKLTEAFF.